These 9 T cell receptor beta chains came from one sample sequenced in a study of CD8 T cell repertoires and HIV-1 epitope variants. No cognate antigen is known for these TCRs. The repertoire was sequenced with immunoSEQ multiplex PCR; TCRdb's copy has only in-frame clones and lacks some. The sample has 1,500 to 2,000 clones; under 85% are singletons. The sample taken for sequencing was cultured CD8+ T cells derived from PBMCs. These receptors all stem from a male donor with HIV.

This clone was counted a single time. The V and J genes are TRBV6-1 and TRBJ2-7; D gene ambiguous. CDR1 and CDR2 from the germline V gene are MNHNS and SASEGT. The CDR3 sequence is 14 residues long. The V end was cut by 3 bases, the J end by 2 bases, with 11 bases between. The CDR3 nucleotides are TGTGCCAGCAGTGATCTGCCCCCTCCCTACGAGCAGTACTTC. Protein sequence: CASSDLPPPYEQYF.

J is TRBJ2-5 and V is TRBV29-1; no clear D. CDR1 is SQVTM and CDR2 is ANQGSEA in the germline V gene. Trimming stripped 1 base from V and 4 bases from J, with 10 bases between. This CDR3 has 13 amino acids. In DNA, the CDR3 is TGCAGCGTTGAAGCCCCTGGGGTAGAGACCCAGTACTTC. It codes for CSVEAPGVETQYF.

The V gene is TRBV28, the J gene TRBJ2-5; D gene unclear. V was trimmed by 6 bases and J by 1 base, leaving 12 bases between them. In germline, CDR1 is MDHEN, CDR2 SYDVKM. The CDR3 extends over 14 amino acids. The CDR3 sequence: CASRLIQAQETQYF. The DNA for the CDR3 is TGTGCCAGCAGACTCATTCAGGCCCAAGAGACCCAGTACTTC. The full variable domain, with the rest looked up from reference TRBV28 and TRBJ2-5, is DVKVTQSSRYLVKRTGEKVFLECVQDMDHENMFWYRQDPGLGLRLIYFSYDVKMKEKGDIPEGYSVSREKKERFSLILESASTNQTSMYLCASRLIQAQETQYFGPGTRLLVL.

This clone was counted a few times. The chain has TRBV19 and TRBJ2-6; TRBD1 matches at 11 bases. Per the germline V gene, CDR1 is LNHDA and CDR2 is SQIVND (reference sequence). Trimming took 8 bases from V and 0 from J; bases not matched to a gene: 0. The CDR3 is 15 amino acids. The CDR3 reads CASGTGGSGANVLTF. CDR3 nucleotide sequence: TGTGCCAGTGGGACAGGGGGCTCTGGGGCCAACGTCCTGACTTTC.

The chain is built from TRBV11-3 and TRBJ2-7; D remains unclear. This CDR3 spans 14 amino acids. Germline CDR1 and CDR2: SGHNT and YENEEA. V was clipped by 5 bases and J by 2 bases, with 13 bases between them. For the CDR3, the DNA is TGTGCCAGCAGCGGTTGGAGTAATCCCTACGAGCAGTACTTC. This translates into CASSGWSNPYEQYF.

CDR3 sequence: CASRRQGADTQYF. The CDR3 DNA sequence: TGCGCCAGCCGCCGACAGGGCGCAGATACGCAGTATTTT. The chain is built from TRBV5-1 and TRBJ2-3; 7 bases line up with TRBD1. Germline CDR1 SGHRS, CDR2 YFSETQ. CDR3 length: 13 residues. Trimming removed 7 bases from V and 4 bases from J; junction bases left unmatched: 6.

Only one count was recorded for this clone. The chain is built from TRBV5-6 and TRBJ2-2, with D possibly being TRBD1 (5 bases). CDR3 size: 15 residues. V gave up 0 bases and J gave up 6 bases, with 12 bases separating them. Germline V gene sequence: CDR1 SGHDT, CDR2 YYEEEE. CDR3 bases: TGTGCCAGCAGCTTGGGAACAGGTGTGGCCGGGGAGCTGTTTTTT. This gives the protein CASSLGTGVAGELFF.

J is TRBJ2-7 and V is TRBV6-1; D is ambiguous. Germline V gene sequence: CDR1 MNHNS, CDR2 SASEGT. The CDR3 contains 13 residues. V gave up 2 bases and J gave up 1 base, with 6 bases separating them. The CDR3 loop reads CASSEYVSYEQYF. CDR3 DNA: TGTGCCAGCAGTGAATATGTGTCCTACGAGCAGTACTTC.

The gene calls are TRBV19 and TRBJ2-7; unclear D gene. Germline lookup yields CDR1 LNHDA and CDR2 SQIVND (reference sequence). CDR3 size: 13 residues. V gave up 7 bases and J gave up 4 bases, with 14 bases separating them. CDR3 sequence: CASTKIALYEQYF. The DNA for the CDR3 is TGTGCCAGTACGAAAATAGCTCTGTACGAGCAGTACTTC.